The 21 T cell receptor beta chains below all came from one sample that was sequenced in a study of blood T cell repertoires in COVID-19. Measured with immunoSEQ multiplex PCR; TCRdb has only the in-frame clones, and not every one. The table has 200,000 to 250,000 clones, around 86% seen once. Sequences were obtained from peripheral blood. These receptors were collected from an older woman with active or convalescent COVID-19.

The chain recombines TRBV20-1 with TRBJ1-6, with D unresolved. The germline V and J ends were trimmed by 6 bases and 7 bases, with 16 bases remaining between them. The CDR3 has 14 amino acids. CDR1 DFQATT and CDR2 SNEGSKA come from the germline V gene (reference sequence). The CDR3 protein is CSASGNFGNSPLHF. The CDR3 nucleotides read TGCAGTGCCAGTGGGAACTTCGGGAATTCACCCCTCCACTTT.

The V and J genes are TRBV6-1 and TRBJ2-1; 7 bases agree with TRBD2. Trimming took 0 bases from V and 7 from J; bases not matched to a gene: 9. CDR1 is MNHNS, CDR2 SASEGT, per germline. CDR3 length: 16 residues. As DNA, the CDR3 is TGTGCCAGCAGTGAAGCGAGCGGGATAACACATAATGAGCAGTTCTTC. Translating it yields CASSEASGITHNEQFF.

V usage is TRBV2 and J usage is TRBJ1-5; D is ambiguous. The CDR3 covers 13 residues. The germline gives CDR1 SNHLY, CDR2 FYNNEI. The V gene lost 0 bases and the J gene lost 5 bases, with 5 bases spanning the gap. The CDR3 protein is CASSEARHQPQHF. The CDR3 DNA sequence: TGTGCCAGCAGTGAAGCGCGTCATCAGCCCCAGCATTTT. The variable domain in full, with the rest retrieved from reference TRBV2 and TRBJ1-5, is EPEVTQTPSHQVTQMGQEVILRCVPISNHLYFYWYRQILGQKVEFLVSFYNNEISEKSEIFDDQFSVERPDGSNFTLKIRSTKLEDSAMYFCASSEARHQPQHFGDGTRLSIL.

The CDR3 here is CASSEGTVMNTEAFF. The CDR3 DNA reads TGTGCCAGCAGCGAGGGGACAGTCATGAACACTGAAGCTTTCTTT. The chain couples TRBV9 to TRBJ1-1; 7 bases are a match to TRBD1. J gave up 0 bases and V 3 bases, and 5 bases lay outside the gene matches. The germline V gene has CDR1 SGDLS and CDR2 YYNGEE. The CDR3 extends over 15 amino acids. Full variable domain (outside the CDR3, taken from reference TRBV9 and TRBJ1-1): DSGVTQTPKHLITATGQRVTLRCSPRSGDLSVYWYQQSLDQGLQFLIQYYNGEERAKGNILERFSAQQFPDLHSELNLSSLELGDSALYFCASSEGTVMNTEAFFGQGTRLTVV.

V and J are TRBV7-9 and TRBJ1-5; maybe TRBD1 (6 bases). In germline, CDR1 is SEHNR, CDR2 FQNEAQ (reference sequence). V lost 5 bases, J lost 0 bases, and 17 bases lay in between. This CDR3 is 17 amino acids long. CDR3 sequence (DNA): TGTGCCAGCAGCCGCAACTCAGGGGCGAATAGCAATCAGCCCCAGCATTTT. It yields the protein CASSRNSGANSNQPQHF.

This clone came up once. J is TRBJ1-1 and V is TRBV19; a weak D match, TRBD1 (5 bases). The V end was cut by 4 bases, the J end by 0 bases, with 9 bases between. Per germline, CDR1 LNHDA and CDR2 SQIVND (reference sequence). The CDR3 sequence is 14 residues long. The CDR3 is CASSTQGMNTEAFF. CDR3 sequence (DNA): TGTGCCAGTAGTACCCAGGGCATGAACACTGAAGCTTTCTTT.

The rearrangement uses TRBV19 and TRBJ1-5; 8 bases map to TRBD1. CDR1 LNHDA and CDR2 SQIVND come from the germline V gene (reference sequence). The CDR3 contains 15 residues. The trim removed 4 bases at V and 4 bases at J, leaving 6 bases unmatched. The CDR3 loop is CASSKGQGQNQPQHF. CDR3 sequence (DNA): TGTGCCAGTAGTAAAGGACAGGGACAAAATCAGCCCCAGCATTTT.

This sequence joins TRBV6-5 and TRBJ2-1; 7 bases are a match to TRBD2. V lost 7 bases to trimming and J lost 1 base; unmatched junction nucleotides: 7. Per germline, CDR1 MNHEY and CDR2 SVGAGI. The CDR3 sequence is 15 residues long. CDR3 DNA: TGTGCCAGCAACCCCGGGACTAATTCCTACAATGAGCAGTTCTTC. Protein product: CASNPGTNSYNEQFF.

The chain is built from TRBV19 and TRBJ1-3; no reliable D call. The germline V gene encodes CDR1 LNHDA and CDR2 SQIVND (reference sequence). There are 14 residues in the CDR3. The V and J ends lost 1 base and 0 bases respectively, with 4 bases between them. For the CDR3, the DNA is TGTGCCAGTAGTATAGGGCTCTCTGGAAACACCATATATTTT. Its translation: CASSIGLSGNTIYF.

The chain uses TRBV7-2 and TRBJ1-2, with D possibly matching TRBD1 (5 bases). This CDR3 spans 14 amino acids. The V end was cut by 5 bases, the J end by 5 bases, with 15 bases between. From germline, CDR1 is SGHTA and CDR2 FQGNSA. Written as DNA, the CDR3 is TGTGCCAGCAGCACGGGGCCCCGGGGGTATGGCTACACCTTC. It is translated as CASSTGPRGYGYTF.

This clone was seen just once. The chain uses TRBV29-1 and TRBJ1-5; D possibly corresponds to TRBD1 (5 bases). Trimming removed 5 bases from V and 10 bases from J, with 18 bases in between. Germline CDR1 and CDR2: SQVTM and ANQGSEA. There are 13 residues in the CDR3. The CDR3 DNA reads as TGCAGCGTTCAATCCGGGGGAAGCGGACCCCAGCATTTT. Protein product: CSVQSGGSGPQHF.

The chain joins TRBV9 to TRBJ1-4; 10 bases align to TRBD1. The V segment lost 4 bases and the J segment 7 bases; nucleotides outside the gene matches: 7. Germline CDR1 is SGDLS and CDR2 is YYNGEE. The CDR3 is made up of 15 amino acids. CDR3 loop: CASSPSDRGFEKLFF. The CDR3 DNA follows: TGTGCCAGCAGCCCCTCGGACAGGGGGTTTGAAAAACTGTTTTTT.

The chain is built from TRBV5-1 and TRBJ1-1; no firm D call. Per germline, CDR1 SGHRS and CDR2 YFSETQ. The CDR3 contains 20 residues. V gave up 4 bases and J gave up 0 bases, with 28 bases separating them. The CDR3 nucleotides are TGCGCCAGCAGCCCTCTGTCGGGTTACAGATACGAGGGAGTGAACACTGAAGCTTTCTTT. It yields the protein CASSPLSGYRYEGVNTEAFF.

The J gene is TRBJ1-3, the V gene TRBV11-2, with D perhaps TRBD1 (6 bases). Germline V gene sequence: CDR1 SGHAT, CDR2 FQNNGV. The CDR3 runs 15 residues. V dropped 2 bases and J dropped 0 bases, with 8 bases sitting between them. CDR3 region: CASSLQGFSGNTIYF. CDR3 coding DNA: TGTGCCAGCAGCTTACAGGGGTTCTCTGGAAACACCATATATTTT.

This sequence joins TRBV9 and TRBJ1-6; D remains unclear. The germline CDR1 and CDR2 sequences are SGDLS and YYNGEE. The CDR3 extends over 18 amino acids. Trimming took off 0 bases at V and 0 bases at J, with 13 bases between the two ends. CDR3 DNA: TGTGCCAGCAGCGTAGCCCTCTCGACGGGCTCCTATAATTCACCCCTCCACTTT. It yields the protein CASSVALSTGSYNSPLHF.

V is TRBV19 and J is TRBJ1-6; 7 nucleotides align to TRBD1. V trimming: 10 bases; J trimming: 0 bases; junction bases outside the gene matches: 9. Germline-derived CDR1 and CDR2 are LNHDA and SQIVND (reference sequence). The length of the CDR3 is 16 residues. CDR3: CATAPGQSSYNSPLHF. Here the CDR3 DNA reads TGTGCCACCGCCCCGGGACAGAGCTCCTATAATTCACCCCTCCACTTT.

The V gene is TRBV3-1 (or the pseudogene TRBV3-2), the J gene TRBJ2-3, with TRBD2 matching over 13 bases. Germline V lookup: CDR1 LGHDT, CDR2 YNNKEL (reference sequence). J was trimmed by 1 base and V by 4 bases; bases with no gene match: 8. This CDR3 has 18 residues. CDR3 DNA: TGTGCCAGCAGCCCTGAGGGGACTAGCGGGGACGGCACAGATACGCAGTATTTT. It specifies CASSPEGTSGDGTDTQYF.

The chain combines TRBV7-6 with TRBJ1-6; the D gene is possibly TRBD1 (5 bases). This CDR3 has 15 amino acids. CDR1 is SGHVS and CDR2 is FNYEAQ in the germline V gene. V was cut by 4 bases and J by 10 bases, with 17 bases left in between. CDR3 DNA sequence: TGTGCCAGCAGCTCCCGGGACGGGGGAAAGTCACCCCTCCACTTT. This codes for CASSSRDGGKSPLHF.

The J gene is TRBJ1-3, the V gene TRBV6-5; D unclear. CDR3 length: 14 amino acids. Germline V gives CDR1 MNHEY, CDR2 SVGAGI. The V gene lost 2 bases and the J gene lost 0 bases, with 5 bases spanning the gap. The CDR3 DNA sequence: TGTGCCAGCAGTTACAAGAGCTCTGGAAACACCATATATTTT. It is translated as CASSYKSSGNTIYF.

The rearrangement uses TRBV18 and TRBJ1-1, with D tentatively TRBD1 (6 bases). Per the germline V gene, CDR1 is KGHSH and CDR2 is LQKENI. The V gene lost 2 bases and the J gene lost 3 bases, with 13 bases spanning the gap. The CDR3 totals 15 residues. The CDR3 loop is CASSPGAGVHTEAFF. The DNA of the CDR3 is TGTGCCAGCTCACCAGGGGCAGGGGTACACACTGAAGCTTTCTTT.

The rearrangement links TRBV6-6 to TRBJ2-7; 7 positions match TRBD2. Germline values: CDR1 MNHNY, CDR2 SVGAGI (reference sequence). CDR3 length equals 12 residues. V lost 10 bases and J lost 3; bases outside the gene matches: 6. Written as DNA, the CDR3 is TGTGCCACCCGCGGCGGGGGCTACGAGCAGTACTTC. Translating it yields CATRGGGYEQYF.